Sequencing of this T cell receptor (beta chain) was carried out in a study of CD8 T cells in ankylosing spondylitis (dated by TCRdb to about 2017). With regard to the full study: The study set out to find disease-linked TCR variants by profiling T cell receptor beta repertoires in ankylosing spondylitis patients and healthy donors. In total, the full study cohort was made up of about 99 healthy donors and about two dozen ankylosing spondylitis patients. Peripheral blood samples were taken, and synovial fluid was additionally collected from ankylosing spondylitis patients.

TCRdb names Illumina HiSeq 2500 as the instrument used. Quantitative 5'-RACE with molecular barcodes was used to prepare TCR beta libraries. Per the source publication's procedure: A new computational method based on a probabilistic model of VDJ rearrangement was used to identify disease-linked TCR variants. Through fastp at Q25 and MiXCR, TCRdb rebuilt clones from the public reads, retaining in-frame beta chains. Records with the same CDR3 protein are collapsed into one entry carrying the most frequent genes and DNA. TCRdb assigned the V and J calls; the authors' analysis was not used. This sample lists about 340,000 distinct CDR3 sequences; roughly 8% were detected once. The ten largest make up 13% to 15% of the sample. Comments on this clonotype: Its target antigen remains unknown. The record has no base qualities; no much larger clone is one base away.

From V the trimming removes 0 bases and from J it removes 5 bases, while the gene matches leave 9 bases of the junction unaccounted for. CDR1 SGHAT and CDR2 FQNNGV were looked up in the germline V gene. The CDR3 has 16 amino acids, counting the end cysteine and phenylalanine. The DNA shown is the 48-base CDR3, in frame from base 1. Findings and caveats that apply to the study as a whole: In peripheral blood, the disease-linked clones were found at relatively low frequencies and had a CD8+ phenotype. Some TCR beta motif variants had previously been reported in synovial fluid and blood of reactive arthritis patients, which suggested common disease-initiation mechanisms. Blood from ankylosing spondylitis patients appeared to be characterized by a TCR beta motif composed of roughly eight highly homologous amino acid variants. The disease-linked clones were reported as significantly enriched in matched synovial fluid samples from ankylosing spondylitis patients.

This receptor was identified in a male donor with ankylosing spondylitis. The receptor chain draws on TRBV11-2 and TRBJ1-1; 7 of the junction bases match TRBD1. The sequenced sample consisted of blood, either unsorted or a sorted T cell fraction (not recorded which). The nucleotide sequence reads TGTGCCAGCAGCTTAGATTCGGCAGGGGGACGTACTGAAGCTTTCTTT. Translated, it reads CASSLDSAGGRTEAFF.